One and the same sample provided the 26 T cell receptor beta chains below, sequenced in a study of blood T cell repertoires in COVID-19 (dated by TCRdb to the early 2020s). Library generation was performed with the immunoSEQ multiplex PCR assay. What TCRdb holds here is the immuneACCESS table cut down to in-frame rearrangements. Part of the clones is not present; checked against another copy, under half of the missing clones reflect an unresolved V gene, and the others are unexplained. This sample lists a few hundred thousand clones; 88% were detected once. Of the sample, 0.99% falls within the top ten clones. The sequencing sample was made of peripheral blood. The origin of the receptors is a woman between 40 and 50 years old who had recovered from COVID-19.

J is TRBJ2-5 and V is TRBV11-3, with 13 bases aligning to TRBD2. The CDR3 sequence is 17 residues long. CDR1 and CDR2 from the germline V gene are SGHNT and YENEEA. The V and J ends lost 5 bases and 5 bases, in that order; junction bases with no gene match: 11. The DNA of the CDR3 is TGTGCCAGCAGCCCACCCGCGGGACTAGCGGGACGGGAGACCCAGTACTTC. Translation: CASSPPAGLAGRETQYF.

CDR3 DNA: TGTGCCTGGAGTGTGGCCTTCCAGAGCACAGATACGCAGTATTTT. Its protein is CAWSVAFQSTDTQYF. The chain links TRBV30 to TRBJ2-3; D unclear. Between the trimmed V and J ends, which lost 0 bases and 0 bases, there was a span of 10 bases. The V gene's germline CDR1 is GTSNPN and CDR2 SVGIG (reference sequence). This CDR3 has 15 residues.

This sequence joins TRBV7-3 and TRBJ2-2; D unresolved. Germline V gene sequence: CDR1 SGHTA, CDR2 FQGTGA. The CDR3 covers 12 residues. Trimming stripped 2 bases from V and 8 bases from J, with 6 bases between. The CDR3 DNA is TGTGCCAGCAGCTTAGCCCAGGGGGAGCTGTTTTTT. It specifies CASSLAQGELFF.

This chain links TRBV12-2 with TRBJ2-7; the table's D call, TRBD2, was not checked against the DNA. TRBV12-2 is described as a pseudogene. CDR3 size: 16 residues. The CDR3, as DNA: TGTGCAAGTCGCTTGAAAGCCGGGTCCCCCCTATACGAGCAGTACGTC. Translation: CASRLKAGSPLYEQYV.

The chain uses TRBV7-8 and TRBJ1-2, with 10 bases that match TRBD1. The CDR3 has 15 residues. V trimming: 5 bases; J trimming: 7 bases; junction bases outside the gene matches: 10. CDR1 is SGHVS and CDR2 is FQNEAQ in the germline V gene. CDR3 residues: CASSPDRGRTGGYTF. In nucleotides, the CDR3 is TGTGCCAGCAGCCCTGACAGGGGGCGCACGGGTGGCTACACCTTC.

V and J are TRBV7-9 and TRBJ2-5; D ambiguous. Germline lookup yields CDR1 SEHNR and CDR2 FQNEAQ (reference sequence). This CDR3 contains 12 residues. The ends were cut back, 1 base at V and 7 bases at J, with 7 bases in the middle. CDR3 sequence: CASSLGSVTQYF. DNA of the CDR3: TGTGCCAGCAGCTTAGGGAGCGTGACCCAGTACTTC.

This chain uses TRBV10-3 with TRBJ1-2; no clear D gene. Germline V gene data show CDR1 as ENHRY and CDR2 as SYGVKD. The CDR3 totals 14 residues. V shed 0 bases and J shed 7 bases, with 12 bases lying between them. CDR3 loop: CAISESPGVGGYTF. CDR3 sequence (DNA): TGTGCCATCAGTGAGTCGCCCGGGGTTGGTGGCTACACCTTC.

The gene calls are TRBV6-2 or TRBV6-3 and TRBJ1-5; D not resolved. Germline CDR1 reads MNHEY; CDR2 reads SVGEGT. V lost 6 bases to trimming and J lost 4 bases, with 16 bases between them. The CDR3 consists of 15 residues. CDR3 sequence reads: CASSPGRVGNQPQHF. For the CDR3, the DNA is TGTGCCAGCAGCCCCGGCCGGGTCGGGAATCAGCCCCAGCATTTT.

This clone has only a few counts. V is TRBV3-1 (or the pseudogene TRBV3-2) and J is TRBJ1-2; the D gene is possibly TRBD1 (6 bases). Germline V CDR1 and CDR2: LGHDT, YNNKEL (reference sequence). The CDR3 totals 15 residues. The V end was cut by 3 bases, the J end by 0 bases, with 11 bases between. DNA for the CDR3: TGTGCCAGCAGCCAGGGGGACATCGCTAACTATGGCTACACCTTC. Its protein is CASSQGDIANYGYTF.

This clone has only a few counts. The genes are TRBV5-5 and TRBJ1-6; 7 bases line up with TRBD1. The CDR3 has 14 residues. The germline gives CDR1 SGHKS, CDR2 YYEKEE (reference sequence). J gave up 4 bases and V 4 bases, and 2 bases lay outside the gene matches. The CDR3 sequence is CASSPGQYNSPLHF. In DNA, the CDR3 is TGTGCCAGCAGCCCGGGACAGTATAATTCACCCCTCCACTTT.

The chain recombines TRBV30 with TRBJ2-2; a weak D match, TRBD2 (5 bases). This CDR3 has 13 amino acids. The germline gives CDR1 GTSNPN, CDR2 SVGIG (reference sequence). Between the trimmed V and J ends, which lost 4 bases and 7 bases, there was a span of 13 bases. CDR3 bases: TGTGCCTGGATTGGTTGGAGGAGCGGGGAGCTGTTTTTT. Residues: CAWIGWRSGELFF.

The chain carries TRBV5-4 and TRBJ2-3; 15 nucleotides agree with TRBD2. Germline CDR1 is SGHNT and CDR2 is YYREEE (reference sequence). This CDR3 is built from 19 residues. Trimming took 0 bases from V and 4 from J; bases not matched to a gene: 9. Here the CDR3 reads CASSLVGLAGGGGADTQYF. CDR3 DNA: TGTGCCAGCAGCTTGGTGGGACTAGCGGGAGGAGGAGGGGCAGATACGCAGTATTTT.

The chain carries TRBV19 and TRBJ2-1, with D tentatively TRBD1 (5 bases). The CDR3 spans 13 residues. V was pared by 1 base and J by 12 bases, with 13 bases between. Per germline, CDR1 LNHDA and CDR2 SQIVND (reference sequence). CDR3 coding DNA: TGTGCCAGTAGTATAGGGGGCCCGCAGGGGCAGTTCTTC. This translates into CASSIGGPQGQFF.

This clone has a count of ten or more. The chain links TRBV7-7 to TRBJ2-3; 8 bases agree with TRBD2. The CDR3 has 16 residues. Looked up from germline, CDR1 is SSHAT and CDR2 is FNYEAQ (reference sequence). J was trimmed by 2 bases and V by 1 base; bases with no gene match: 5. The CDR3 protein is CASSLVGGLVTDTQYF. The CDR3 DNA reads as TGTGCCAGCAGCTTAGTGGGGGGACTAGTCACAGATACGCAGTATTTT.

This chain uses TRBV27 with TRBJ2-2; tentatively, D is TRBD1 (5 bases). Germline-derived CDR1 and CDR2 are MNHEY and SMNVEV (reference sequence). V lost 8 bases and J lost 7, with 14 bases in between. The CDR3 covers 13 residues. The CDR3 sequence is CASCGQGGGELFF. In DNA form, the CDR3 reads TGTGCCAGCTGTGGGCAGGGCGGCGGGGAGCTGTTTTTT.

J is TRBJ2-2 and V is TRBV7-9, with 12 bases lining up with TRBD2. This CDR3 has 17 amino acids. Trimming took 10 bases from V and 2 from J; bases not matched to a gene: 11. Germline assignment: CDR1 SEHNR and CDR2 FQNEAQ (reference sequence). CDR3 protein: CATRRASGRENTGELFF. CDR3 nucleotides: TGTGCCACCCGCCGGGCTAGCGGGAGGGAAAACACCGGGGAGCTGTTTTTT.

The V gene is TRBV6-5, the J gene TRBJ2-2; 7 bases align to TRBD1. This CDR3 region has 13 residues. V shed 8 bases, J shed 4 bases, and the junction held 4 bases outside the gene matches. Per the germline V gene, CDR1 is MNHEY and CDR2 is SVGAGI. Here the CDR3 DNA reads TGTGCCAGCCGACAGGGACCCACCGGGGAGCTGTTTTTT. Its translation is CASRQGPTGELFF.

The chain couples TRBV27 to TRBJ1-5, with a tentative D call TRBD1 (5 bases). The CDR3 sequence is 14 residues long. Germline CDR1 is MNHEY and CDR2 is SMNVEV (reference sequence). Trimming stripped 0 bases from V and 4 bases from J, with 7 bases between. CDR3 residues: CASSLSGGNQPQHF. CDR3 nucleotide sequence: TGTGCCAGCAGTTTATCGGGGGGAAATCAGCCCCAGCATTTT.

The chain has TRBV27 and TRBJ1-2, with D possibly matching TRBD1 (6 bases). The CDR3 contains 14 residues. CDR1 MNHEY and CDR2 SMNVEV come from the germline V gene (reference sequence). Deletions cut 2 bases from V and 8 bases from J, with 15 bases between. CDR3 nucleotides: TGTGCCAGCAGTTTAGTGGGGGGGCCCGGGGGCTACACCTTC. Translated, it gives CASSLVGGPGGYTF.

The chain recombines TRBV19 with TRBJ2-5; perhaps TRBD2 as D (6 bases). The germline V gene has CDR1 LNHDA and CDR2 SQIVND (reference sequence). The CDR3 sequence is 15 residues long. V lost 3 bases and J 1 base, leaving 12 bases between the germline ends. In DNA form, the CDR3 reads TGTGCCAGTAGTATGGGGGGATCGGGCCAAGAGACCCAGTACTTC. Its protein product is CASSMGGSGQETQYF.

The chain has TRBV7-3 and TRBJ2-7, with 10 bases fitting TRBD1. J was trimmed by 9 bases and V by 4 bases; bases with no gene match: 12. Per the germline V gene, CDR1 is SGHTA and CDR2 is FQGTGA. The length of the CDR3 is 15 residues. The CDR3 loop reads CASSSPGTGDEGQYF. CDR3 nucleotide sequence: TGTGCCAGCAGCTCCCCCGGGACAGGGGACGAGGGGCAGTACTTC.

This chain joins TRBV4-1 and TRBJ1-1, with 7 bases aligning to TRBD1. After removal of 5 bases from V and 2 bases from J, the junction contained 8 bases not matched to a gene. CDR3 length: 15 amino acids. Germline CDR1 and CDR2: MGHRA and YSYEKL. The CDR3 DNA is TGCGCCAGCAGCACCCGACAGGGCCCCAACACTGAAGCTTTCTTT. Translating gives CASSTRQGPNTEAFF.

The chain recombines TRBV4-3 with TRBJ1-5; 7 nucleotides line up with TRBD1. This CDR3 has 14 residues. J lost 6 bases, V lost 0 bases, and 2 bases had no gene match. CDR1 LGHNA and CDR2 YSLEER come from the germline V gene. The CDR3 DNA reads TGCGCCAGCAGCCAAGATCCAGGGGGTCAGCCCCAGCATTTT. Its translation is CASSQDPGGQPQHF.

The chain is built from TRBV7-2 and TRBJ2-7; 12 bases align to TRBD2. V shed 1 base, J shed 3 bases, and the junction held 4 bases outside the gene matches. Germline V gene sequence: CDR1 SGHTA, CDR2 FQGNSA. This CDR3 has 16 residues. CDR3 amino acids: CASSLVSSGGGYEQYF. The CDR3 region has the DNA TGTGCCAGCAGCTTAGTGTCTAGCGGGGGGGGCTACGAGCAGTACTTC.

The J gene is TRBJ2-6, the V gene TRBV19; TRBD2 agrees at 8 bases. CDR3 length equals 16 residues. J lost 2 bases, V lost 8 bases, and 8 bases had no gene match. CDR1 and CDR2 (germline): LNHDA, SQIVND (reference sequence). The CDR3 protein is CASVKVGRAGANVLTF. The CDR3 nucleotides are TGTGCCAGTGTTAAGGTCGGGAGGGCTGGGGCCAACGTCCTGACTTTC.

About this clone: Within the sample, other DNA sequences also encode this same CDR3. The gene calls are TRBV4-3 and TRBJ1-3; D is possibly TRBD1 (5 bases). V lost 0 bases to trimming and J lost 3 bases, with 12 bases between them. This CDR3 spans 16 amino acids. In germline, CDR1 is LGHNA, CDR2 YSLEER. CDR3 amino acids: CASSQDGGGSGNTIYF. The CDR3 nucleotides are TGCGCCAGCAGCCAAGATGGTGGGGGGAGTGGAAACACCATATATTTT.